Shown below are 21 T cell receptor beta chains from a single sample sequenced in a study of blood T cell repertoires in COVID-19. TCRdb's table, derived via immunoSEQ multiplex PCR, lists solely in-frame clones and lacks some. The sample lists some 350,000 clones, 88% occurring once. Material for sequencing was peripheral blood. The receptors come from a woman aged 70-85 years with COVID-19, enrolled during active disease.

This rearrangement joins TRBV30 to TRBJ1-1; D is undetermined. Trimming pared 3 bases from V and 2 bases from J, leaving 10 bases between. The CDR3 runs 13 residues. Germline V lookup: CDR1 GTSNPN, CDR2 SVGIG (reference sequence). DNA of the CDR3: TGTGCCTGGAGACCGCACGGTAACACTGAAGCTTTCTTT. Residues: CAWRPHGNTEAFF.

The sample holds a few counts of this clone. The chain couples TRBV28 to TRBJ1-5; TRBD1 aligns across 9 bases. The V segment lost 6 bases and the J segment 6 bases; nucleotides outside the gene matches: 6. Germline V gene sequence: CDR1 MDHEN, CDR2 SYDVKM. This CDR3 contains 14 residues. In DNA form, the CDR3 reads TGTGCCAGCAGGACAGGGGGTAATGGTCAGCCCCAGCATTTT. This translates into CASRTGGNGQPQHF.

This chain connects TRBV5-1 to TRBJ1-2; the D is unclear. Trimming pared 0 bases from V and 8 bases from J, leaving 14 bases between. This CDR3 has 14 amino acids. Germline V gene sequence: CDR1 SGHRS, CDR2 YFSETQ. CDR3 nucleotides: TGCGCCAGCAGCTTGGCCGGTGGGGAGGGAGGCTACACCTTC. Amino acid sequence: CASSLAGGEGGYTF.

In DNA, the CDR3 is TGTGCCAGCAGCTTCGCCTGGGTCAGGGGGAATGGAAACACCATATATTTT. It codes for CASSFAWVRGNGNTIYF. The chain joins TRBV7-2 to TRBJ1-3, with TRBD1 matching 7 bases. Trimming at V came to 3 bases and at J to 3 bases, leaving 11 bases not matched to a gene. CDR3 length equals 17 residues. Germline-derived CDR1 and CDR2 are SGHTA and FQGNSA.

This chain uses TRBV5-1 with TRBJ2-7, with 7 bases identical to TRBD1. The CDR3 covers 17 residues. The germline V gene encodes CDR1 SGHRS and CDR2 YFSETQ. V was clipped by 3 bases and J by 2 bases; unmatched bases: 14. DNA for the CDR3: TGCGCCAGCAGCTACCAAACCGGGACAGAGACGACCTACGAGCAGTACTTC. It specifies CASSYQTGTETTYEQYF.

V usage is TRBV19 and J usage is TRBJ2-1; TRBD2 aligns across 13 bases. Germline CDR1 and CDR2: LNHDA and SQIVND (reference sequence). V lost 5 bases and J lost 4; bases outside the gene matches: 2. The CDR3 length is 15 residues. In DNA form, the CDR3 reads TGTGCCAGTAGTCCGACTAGCGGGGGGTACAATGAGCAGTTCTTC. Its protein product is CASSPTSGGYNEQFF.

This clone was counted a few times. The chain is built from TRBV5-5 and TRBJ1-1; TRBD1 is a possible D gene (5 bases). CDR3 size: 12 residues. Trimming removed 9 bases at V and 2 bases at J, with 11 bases between. Germline CDR1 is SGHKS and CDR2 is YYEKEE (reference sequence). The CDR3 nucleotides read TGTGCCACCGATAGGGGTAACACTGAAGCTTTCTTT. It translates to CATDRGNTEAFF.

The chain has TRBV5-4 and TRBJ2-1, with TRBD2 matching over 9 bases. J gave up 4 bases and V 1 base, and 6 bases lay outside the gene matches. Germline V gene data show CDR1 as SGHNT and CDR2 as YYREEE (reference sequence). This CDR3 is 16 amino acids long. CDR3: CASSLSASGVYNEQFF. CDR3 in DNA: TGTGCCAGCAGCTTGAGCGCTAGCGGGGTATACAATGAGCAGTTCTTC.

The chain is built from TRBV14 and TRBJ1-1, with 7 bases matching TRBD1. This CDR3 spans 15 amino acids. Unmatched junction bases numbered 5, after V lost 4 bases and J lost 0 bases. Germline V gene lookup returns CDR1 SGHDN and CDR2 FVKESK. The CDR3 spells CASSLMTGMNTEAFF. CDR3 DNA sequence: TGTGCCAGCAGCCTAATGACAGGGATGAACACTGAAGCTTTCTTT.

The chain uses TRBV7-2 and TRBJ2-2; a possible D gene is TRBD2 (5 bases). Per the germline V gene, CDR1 is SGHTA and CDR2 is FQGNSA. The length of the CDR3 is 16 residues. The V end lost 2 bases, the J end lost 7 bases, and 17 bases lay between the germline ends. CDR3 DNA: TGTGCCAGCAGCTTAACTAGTATAAATTTCCTCGGGGAGCTGTTTTTT. Translating gives CASSLTSINFLGELFF.

V and J are TRBV19 and TRBJ1-1, with a weak D call TRBD1 (5 bases). CDR3 length equals 12 residues. V was trimmed by 6 bases and J by 8 bases, leaving 13 bases between them. CDR1 LNHDA and CDR2 SQIVND come from the germline V gene (reference sequence). The DNA for the CDR3 is TGTGCCAGTAGCCTTGGGGCGCTCGAAGCTTTCTTT. Translation gives CASSLGALEAFF.

The V call is TRBV3-1 (or the pseudogene TRBV3-2), the J call TRBJ2-3, with TRBD1 matching 10 bases. The germline V gene has CDR1 LGHDT and CDR2 YNNKEL (reference sequence). V lost 4 bases and J lost 3; bases outside the gene matches: 4. The CDR3 runs to 15 residues. CDR3 in DNA: TGTGCCAGCAGCCGGAGGACAGGGGGGACAGATACGCAGTATTTT. Protein sequence: CASSRRTGGTDTQYF.

The rearrangement uses TRBV30 and TRBJ1-1; D not resolved. The CDR3 is 13 residues long. V was shortened by 2 bases and J by 9 bases, with 16 bases between the two germline ends. Germline CDR1 reads GTSNPN; CDR2 reads SVGIG (reference sequence). CDR3 in DNA: TGTGCCTGGAGTTCTACATCTGGGAGGAAAGCTTTCTTT. Its protein is CAWSSTSGRKAFF. Using reference TRBV30 and TRBJ1-1 for the parts outside the CDR3, the full variable domain is SQTIHQWPATLVQPVGSPLSLECTVEGTSNPNLYWYRQAAGRGLQLLFYSVGIGQISSEVPQNLSASRPQDRQFILSSKKLLLSDSGFYLCAWSSTSGRKAFFGQGTRLTVV.

The chain joins TRBV5-4 to TRBJ2-7; 7 nucleotides align to TRBD2. The CDR3 consists of 14 residues. CDR1 and CDR2 (germline): SGHNT, YYREEE (reference sequence). Unmatched junction bases numbered 5, after V lost 0 bases and J lost 5 bases. CDR3 in amino acids: CASSLEGAGNEQYF. In DNA form, the CDR3 reads TGTGCCAGCAGCTTGGAAGGAGCGGGAAACGAGCAGTACTTC.

The CDR3 loop is CASTYQGTVNEKLFF. The CDR3 DNA sequence: TGTGCCAGTACCTACCAAGGGACAGTGAATGAAAAACTGTTTTTT. The chain employs TRBV19 and TRBJ1-4; 7 positions agree with TRBD1. The CDR3 loop spans 15 amino acids. The germline V gene encodes CDR1 LNHDA and CDR2 SQIVND (reference sequence). The V and J ends lost 7 bases and 5 bases, in that order; junction bases with no gene match: 10.

The CDR3 here is CATRRQFFSGNTIYF. The CDR3 DNA is TGTGCCACAAGGAGGCAGTTCTTCTCTGGAAACACCATATATTTT. V is TRBV19 and J is TRBJ1-3; D is uncertain. V was pared by 10 bases and J by 0 bases, with 16 bases between. The germline V gene encodes CDR1 LNHDA and CDR2 SQIVND (reference sequence). This CDR3 is built from 15 residues.

The gene calls are TRBV5-1 and TRBJ1-2; 7 positions agree with TRBD1. The ends lost 4 bases at V and 5 bases at J; junction bases unmatched: 11. Germline CDR1 is SGHRS and CDR2 is YFSETQ. The CDR3 consists of 15 residues. CDR3 nucleotides: TGCGCCAGCAGCACGGGGGACAGCAATTTTTATGGCTACACCTTC. It is translated as CASSTGDSNFYGYTF. The complete variable domain, with remaining parts taken from reference TRBV5-1 and TRBJ1-2, reads KAGVTQTPRYLIKTRGQQVTLSCSPISGHRSVSWYQQTPGQGLQFLFEYFSETQRNKGNFPGRFSGRQFSNSRSEMNVSTLELGDSALYLCASSTGDSNFYGYTFGSGTRLTVV.

The V and J genes are TRBV7-8 and TRBJ2-2; TRBD2 matches at 7 bases. The germline CDR1 and CDR2 sequences are SGHVS and FQNEAQ. The CDR3 spans 14 residues. The junction had 5 bases not matched to a gene; V was cut back by 4 bases and J by 6 bases. CDR3 sequence (DNA): TGTGCCAGCAGCTCGCTACGGGAGGCCGGGGAGCTGTTTTTT. Its translation is CASSSLREAGELFF.

The V call is TRBV6-4, the J call TRBJ1-6; D possibly corresponds to TRBD1 (6 bases). V dropped 4 bases and J dropped 7 bases, with 11 bases sitting between them. CDR3 length: 14 residues. CDR1 is MRHNA and CDR2 is SNTAGT in the germline V gene. The CDR3 loop reads CASSVQGWNSPLHF. The CDR3 coding sequence is TGTGCCAGCAGTGTACAGGGTTGGAATTCACCCCTCCACTTT.

This chain joins TRBV7-9 and TRBJ2-5; a weak D match, TRBD2 (6 bases). This CDR3 spans 15 amino acids. Deletions cut 6 bases from V and 4 bases from J, with 18 bases between. CDR1 SEHNR and CDR2 FQNEAQ come from the germline V gene (reference sequence). The DNA for the CDR3 is TGTGCCAGCAGATTCCCTGGGGGGAGAGGAGAGACCCAGTACTTC. It translates to CASRFPGGRGETQYF.

This sequence joins TRBV2 and TRBJ1-3; no firm D call. In germline, CDR1 is SNHLY, CDR2 FYNNEI. V lost 1 base, J lost 4 bases, and 8 bases lay in between. The CDR3 extends over 14 amino acids. Here the CDR3 DNA reads TGTGCCAGCAGTGAAGTGGTACAGGGAAACACCATATATTTT. Its protein is CASSEVVQGNTIYF.